This TCR beta chain was retrieved from a study of identical twins. Per germline, CDR1 SGHRS and CDR2 YFSETQ. The V and J ends lost 7 bases and 6 bases, in that order; junction bases with no gene match: 13. The CDR3 covers 15 residues. TCRdb re-called the 5' RACE reads with MiXCR, one entry per CDR3 protein. The sample has roughly 230,000 distinct CDR3 sequences, about 9% seen once. The same sample was also studied in work on yellow fever vaccine responses in identical twins.

The chain links TRBV5-1 to TRBJ2-1; 7 positions agree with TRBD1. The origin of this receptor is a woman aged 18 to 35 in good health. The source material was CD8+ T cells sorted from blood. CDR3 amino acids: CASRSDDRVINEQFF. The CDR3 DNA follows: TGCGCCAGCCGAAGTGATGACAGGGTTATCAATGAGCAGTTCTTC.